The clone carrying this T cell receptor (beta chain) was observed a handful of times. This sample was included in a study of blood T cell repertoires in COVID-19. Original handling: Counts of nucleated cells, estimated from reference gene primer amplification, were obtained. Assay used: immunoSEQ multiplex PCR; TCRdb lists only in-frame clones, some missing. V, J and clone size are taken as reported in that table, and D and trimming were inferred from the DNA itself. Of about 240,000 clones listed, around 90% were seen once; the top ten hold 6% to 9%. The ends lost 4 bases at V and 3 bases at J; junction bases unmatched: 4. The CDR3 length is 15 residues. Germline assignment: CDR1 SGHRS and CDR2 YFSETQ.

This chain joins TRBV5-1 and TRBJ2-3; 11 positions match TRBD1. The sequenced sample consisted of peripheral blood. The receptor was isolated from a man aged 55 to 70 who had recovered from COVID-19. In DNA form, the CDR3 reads TGCGCCAGCAGCCAAGGGACAGGGGGAACAGATACGCAGTATTTT. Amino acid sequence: CASSQGTGGTDTQYF. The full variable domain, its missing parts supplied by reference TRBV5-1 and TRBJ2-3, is KAGVTQTPRYLIKTRGQQVTLSCSPISGHRSVSWYQQTPGQGLQFLFEYFSETQRNKGNFPGRFSGRQFSNSRSEMNVSTLELGDSALYLCASSQGTGGTDTQYFGPGTRLTVL.